Below are 9 T cell receptor beta chains sequenced from a single sample in a study of identical twins. TCRdb reanalysed the 5' RACE reads using MiXCR and keeps one entry per CDR3 protein. The table includes 200,000 to 300,000 distinct CDR3 sequences, roughly a tenth detected once. Sequences were obtained from memory T cells sorted from blood. These receptors were taken from a man in his fifties in good health.

The rearrangement links TRBV12-3 or TRBV12-4 to TRBJ2-1; TRBD2 aligns across 8 bases. The V gene end was trimmed by 3 bases and the J gene end by 8 bases; junction bases not matched to a gene: 6. This CDR3 contains 14 residues. CDR3 region: CASSFGGGPDEQFF. The CDR3 DNA reads as TGTGCCAGCAGTTTCGGGGGGGGGCCCGATGAGCAGTTCTTC.

This clonotype has a count of ten or more. The chain links TRBV20-1 to TRBJ2-5; 11 nucleotides agree with TRBD2. CDR3 length: 15 residues. Germline CDR1 and CDR2: DFQATT and SNEGSKA (reference sequence). Unmatched junction bases numbered 6, after V lost 2 bases and J lost 4 bases. The CDR3 is CSARPSGRPGETQYF. The CDR3 nucleotides are TGCAGTGCTAGACCTAGCGGGAGGCCCGGAGAGACCCAGTACTTC.

In this sample, this clonotype turned up many times. V usage is TRBV29-1 and J usage is TRBJ2-2; TRBD2 might be the D (5 bases). Germline V gives CDR1 SQVTM, CDR2 ANQGSEA. The CDR3 contains 13 residues. The V gene lost 5 bases and the J gene lost 3 bases, with 10 bases spanning the gap. The CDR3 here is CSVWLAYTGELFF. DNA for the CDR3: TGCAGCGTTTGGCTAGCCTACACCGGGGAGCTGTTTTTT.

This clonotype was counted a few times. The chain has TRBV5-1 and TRBJ2-1, with D possibly being TRBD1 (5 bases). The CDR3 spans 17 residues. Between the trimmed V and J ends, which lost 3 bases and 0 bases, there was a span of 16 bases. CDR1 and CDR2 from the germline V gene are SGHRS and YFSETQ. As DNA, the CDR3 is TGCGCCAGCAGCTCCTCGTCACAGGAGAGCTCCTACAATGAGCAGTTCTTC. It specifies CASSSSSQESSYNEQFF. Full variable domain (remainder filled in from reference TRBV5-1 and TRBJ2-1): KAGVTQTPRYLIKTRGQQVTLSCSPISGHRSVSWYQQTPGQGLQFLFEYFSETQRNKGNFPGRFSGRQFSNSRSEMNVSTLELGDSALYLCASSSSSQESSYNEQFFGPGTRLTVL.

The sample holds a few counts of this clonotype. CDR3 protein: CASSQDTGSNYGYTF. For the CDR3, the DNA is TGCGCCAGCAGCCAAGATACGGGCTCAAACTATGGCTACACCTTC. This rearrangement joins TRBV4-1 to TRBJ1-2; the D is unclear. CDR1 MGHRA and CDR2 YSYEKL come from the germline V gene. Trimming shortened V by 0 bases and J by 2 bases, and 10 bases separated the two germline ends. There are 15 residues in the CDR3.

DNA of the CDR3: TGTGCCAGCAGCTTAGAAATCGGGGCGAACACCGGGGAGCTGTTTTTT. This encodes CASSLEIGANTGELFF. The rearrangement uses TRBV11-2 and TRBJ2-2; a possible D gene is TRBD2 (5 bases). The CDR3 covers 16 residues. Germline assignment: CDR1 SGHAT and CDR2 FQNNGV. V gave up 0 bases and J gave up 0 bases, with 8 bases separating them.

Note on this clonotype: A much larger clone is a single base away; this may be a read error. V is TRBV27 and J is TRBJ1-4; D unclear. Trimming removed 5 bases at V and 12 bases at J, with 22 bases between. Per germline, CDR1 MNHEY and CDR2 SMNVEV (reference sequence). CDR3 length equals 15 residues. CDR3 sequence: CASSPLWVRAEELFF. As DNA, the CDR3 is TGTGCCAGCAGTCCCCTATGGGTGAGAGCCGAAGAACTGTTTTTT. Based on the CDR3 plus reference TRBV27 and TRBJ1-4, the full variable domain is EAQVTQNPRYLITVTGKKLTVTCSQNMNHEYMSWYRQDPGLGLRQIYYSMNVEVTDKGDVPEGYKVSRKEKRNFPLILESPSPNQTSLYFCASSPLWVRAEELFFGSGTQLSVL.

This clonotype was found many times. The chain has TRBV4-1 and TRBJ1-1, with D uncertain. V lost 0 bases and J lost 3, with 8 bases in between. The CDR3 runs to 14 residues. CDR1 and CDR2 (germline): MGHRA, YSYEKL. The CDR3 here is CASSQEALYTEAFF. The DNA of the CDR3 is TGCGCCAGCAGCCAAGAAGCACTCTACACTGAAGCTTTCTTT.

Many counts were recorded for this clonotype. The J gene is TRBJ1-5, the V gene TRBV25-1; D remains unclear. V was shortened by 6 bases and J by 0 bases, with 6 bases between the two germline ends. This CDR3 spans 13 amino acids. Germline V gives CDR1 MGHDK, CDR2 SYGVNS. The DNA of the CDR3 is TGTGCCAGCAGCAGGTTTAGCAATCAGCCCCAGCATTTT. This gives the protein CASSRFSNQPQHF.